This T cell receptor (beta chain) was observed in a study of blood T cells in healthy people across ages. Per sample, extraction of total RNA gave at least 5 micrograms in every case. With a J-beta primer mix and a sample-barcoded 5' primer, a second PCR ran roughly 6 to 12 cycles. Each TCR beta cDNA got a 12-nucleotide random molecular identifier. TCRdb reanalysed the 5' RACE reads using MiXCR and keeps one entry per CDR3 protein. In the table there are fewer than 900,000 distinct CDR3 sequences, roughly 41% of which are singletons. The CDR3 is made up of 14 amino acids. Trimming at V came to 4 bases and at J to 7 bases, leaving 11 bases not matched to a gene. Germline lookup yields CDR1 SQVTM and CDR2 ANQGSEA.

This clonotype was obtained from a woman aged 55 to 70 in good health. Sequences were obtained from blood. The chain couples TRBV29-1 to TRBJ1-2, with 8 bases lining up with TRBD1. CDR3 bases: TGCAGCGTTGGGACAGGGAGGAGAGGGGGTGGCTACACCTTC. As protein: CSVGTGRRGGGYTF. The complete variable domain, with remaining parts taken from reference TRBV29-1 and TRBJ1-2, reads SAVISQKPSRDICQRGTSLTIQCQVDSQVTMMFWYRQQPGQSLTLIATANQGSEATYESGFVIDKFPISRPNLTFSTLTVSNMSPEDSSIYLCSVGTGRRGGGYTFGSGTRLTVV.